This is a list of T cell receptor beta chains from one sample in a study of CD8+ T cells in alopecia areata. Clones were read by immunoSEQ multiplex PCR, and TCRdb kept only the in-frame ones, dropping some. Seen here are around 210,000 clones, roughly three fifths observed once, and the top ten hold around 5%. The sample comprised CD8+ T cells sorted from blood. The receptors shown here come from a human donor in good health. CDR3s include the opening cysteine and the closing phenylalanine or tryptophan. D genes are given only for firm matches. The size field is filled for only some rows; it gives once, few, many or a size class.

V gene	J gene	clone size	D gene	CDR3 DNA	CDR3 protein
TRBV9	TRBJ1-1	-	-	TGTGCCAGCAGCCCCGACGGAGACCCCGACGGAGAAGCTTTCTTT	CASSPDGDPDGEAFF
TRBV11-2	TRBJ2-1	few	TRBD2	TGTGCCAGCAGGCCTAGCGGGGGGAGGAATGAGCAGTTCTTC	CASRPSGGRNEQFF
TRBV25-1	TRBJ2-1	-	-	TGTGCCAGCAGTGACCATGGGATCTTC	CASSDHGIF
TRBV13	TRBJ2-1	once	-	TGTGCCAGCAGCTTACGACAGACGACCTACAATGAGCAGTTCTTC	CASSLRQTTYNEQFF
TRBV27	TRBJ2-6	-	-	TGTGCCAGCAAGGAGCAGGCTGGGGCCAACGTCCTGACTTTC	CASKEQAGANVLTF
TRBV9	TRBJ1-6	-	-	TGTGCCAGCAGCGAACCCCAGGATGGAAATTCACCCCTCCACTTT	CASSEPQDGNSPLHF
TRBV7-9	TRBJ1-2	-	-	TGTGCCAGCAGCCTCGGGCGGGCAGATGGCTACACCTTC	CASSLGRADGYTF
TRBV6-5	TRBJ1-2	-	-	TGTGCCAGCAGTTACAACAGGGTCTATGGCTACACCTTC	CASSYNRVYGYTF
TRBV4-1	TRBJ1-1	-	TRBD1	TGCGCCAGCAGCCAAGAGACAGGGGGCAGGTCTGAAGCTTTCTTT	CASSQETGGRSEAFF
TRBV7-6	TRBJ2-1	few	-	TGTGCCAGCAGCCCGGACACACCTTACAATGAGCAGTTCTTC	CASSPDTPYNEQFF
TRBV6-5	TRBJ2-6	-	-	TGTGCCAGCAGTTATAGCTCTGGGGCCAACGTCCTGACTTTC	CASSYSSGANVLTF
TRBV7-6	TRBJ2-7	few	-	TGTGCCAGCAGTGAGGGATTCGGCTCCTACGGTGGGCAGTACTTC	CASSEGFGSYGGQYF
TRBV9	TRBJ2-2	once	-	TGTGCCAGCAGCGTGGGAGGAGGATCCGGGGAGCTGTTTTTT	CASSVGGGSGELFF
TRBV10-2	TRBJ2-7	few	-	TGCGCCAGCAGTGGGATAGCCGGAGATTACGAGCAGTACTTC	CASSGIAGDYEQYF
TRBV27	TRBJ2-3	-	TRBD1	TGTGCCAGCAGTACAATCGGGACAGCCCTGACAGATACGCAGTATTTT	CASSTIGTALTDTQYF
TRBV4-1	TRBJ1-4	-	-	TGCGCCAGCAGCCCCTTACAACCAACTAATGAAAAACTGTTTTTT	CASSPLQPTNEKLFF
TRBV5-6	TRBJ1-5	-	TRBD1	TGTGCCAGCAGCCCGTACAGGGGGCTAGGTCAGCCCCAGCATTTT	CASSPYRGLGQPQHF
TRBV11-1	TRBJ2-5	-	-	TGTGCCAGCAGCTTATCAGTAACCGTTTCAGGGACCCAAGAGACCCAGTACTTC	CASSLSVTVSGTQETQYF
TRBV4-2	TRBJ2-1	-	TRBD2	TGTGCCAGCAGCCCCCCGACAACTAGCGGGGGGTATGAGCAGTTCTTC	CASSPPTTSGGYEQFF
TRBV2	TRBJ1-1	few	-	TGTGCCAGCACTTCTTCCCTGATGAACACTGAAGCTTTCTTT	CASTSSLMNTEAFF
TRBV5-4	TRBJ1-4	few	-	TGTGCCAGCAGCTTGGGCACTTGGAATGAAAAACTGTTTTTT	CASSLGTWNEKLFF
TRBV15	TRBJ2-7	-	-	TGTGCCACCAGGCCCCTGGAGTCGGGTGAGCAGTACTTC	CATRPLESGEQYF
TRBV4-1	TRBJ2-3	-	-	TGCGCCAGCAGCCACCTAGGCCGGAGGGTAGGCACAGATACGCAGTATTTT	CASSHLGRRVGTDTQYF
TRBV19	TRBJ2-7	few	-	TGTGCCAGTAGTGTTTCCCCAGCCTACGAGCAGTACTTC	CASSVSPAYEQYF
TRBV5-6	TRBJ2-7	-	TRBD1	TGTGCCAGCAGGCGGACAGGGGGGCCCTACGAGCAGTACTTC	CASRRTGGPYEQYF
TRBV5-6	TRBJ2-1	-	-	TGTGCCAGCAGCCTAAGAGGGGGCTACAATGAGCAGTTCTTC	CASSLRGGYNEQFF
TRBV4-2	TRBJ1-5	few	-	TGTGCCAGCAGCCAAGCGCTTAGCAATCAGCCCCAGCATTTT	CASSQALSNQPQHF
TRBV6-5	TRBJ2-5	-	TRBD1	TGTGCCTCCCGGACAGGGAGGGAGACCCAGTACTTC	CASRTGRETQYF
TRBV2	TRBJ2-3	few	-	TGTGCCACCATAGGGGGGAGCACAGATACGCAGTATTTT	CATIGGSTDTQYF
TRBV2	TRBJ2-5	once	-	TGTGCCAGCAGTGAAGGGCAGGGTGGGGAGACCCAGTACTTC	CASSEGQGGETQYF
TRBV14	TRBJ2-6	few	TRBD1	TGTGCCAGCAGCCGGACAGGAAGGTATTCTGGGGCCAACGTCCTGACTTTC	CASSRTGRYSGANVLTF
TRBV4-1	TRBJ1-1	-	TRBD1	TGCGCCAGCAGCCTGACAGGGTTCACTGAAGCTTTCTTT	CASSLTGFTEAFF
TRBV27	TRBJ2-5	-	-	TGTGCCAGCAGTCCCACTTCGAAGACCCAGTACTTC	CASSPTSKTQYF
TRBV15	TRBJ2-5	-	TRBD2	TGTGCCACCAGCAGAGAATTAGCGGGGGCAGGAAAAGAGACCCAGTACTTC	CATSRELAGAGKETQYF
TRBV2	TRBJ1-3	-	-	TGTGCCAGCAGTGAAGGGTTTTCTGGAAACACCATATATTTT	CASSEGFSGNTIYF
TRBV7-9	TRBJ2-7	-	TRBD2	TGTGCCAGCAGCTCTAGCGGCTACGAGCAGTACTTC	CASSSSGYEQYF
TRBV6-5	TRBJ2-1	few	TRBD1	TGTGCCAGCAGTTACACGGGACAGCCCTACAATGAGCAGTTCTTC	CASSYTGQPYNEQFF
TRBV9	TRBJ2-7	-	-	TGTGCCAGCAGCGTAGGCGGCCAGTCCCACGAGCAGTACTTC	CASSVGGQSHEQYF
TRBV7-9	TRBJ2-7	-	TRBD2	TGTGCCAGCAGCTTAGGATTCGGCGGGGGAGACTACGAGCAGTACTTC	CASSLGFGGGDYEQYF
TRBV6-6	TRBJ2-5	few	-	TGTGCCAGCAGTTACTCGACCAGCCAAGAGACCCAGTACTTC	CASSYSTSQETQYF
TRBV7-2	TRBJ2-7	-	-	TGTGCCAGCAGCACCGACTTTTCCACTTACGAGCAGTACTTC	CASSTDFSTYEQYF
TRBV30	TRBJ1-2	few	-	TGTGCCTGGAGTGCCGGGCATTCCTATGGCTACACCTTC	CAWSAGHSYGYTF
TRBV4-1	TRBJ2-7	-	-	TGCGCCAGCAGCCCCAGCTCCGGCGGGGCCGACGAGCAGTACTTC	CASSPSSGGADEQYF
TRBV5-4	TRBJ2-2	many	-	TGTGCCAGCAGCTTGGCGGTGGCAACCGGGGAGCTGTTTTTT	CASSLAVATGELFF